Presented here are 19 T cell receptor beta chains from one specimen sequenced in a study of regulatory T cells in long-lasting Graves disease. Documented time point: newly diagnosed GD, antithyroid drugs for less than 3 months. PBMC RNA was the source of the TCR library. Library construction for TCR beta used iRepertoire HTBI primers and Arm-PCR of CDR3 regions. TCRdb ran MiXCR on the multiplex PCR reads and lists one entry per CDR3 protein. The sample records about 530,000 distinct CDR3 sequences, around 16% being singletons. In addition, the sample was reused for a study of T cells in Graves' hyperthyroidism and ophthalmopathy.

Material: peripheral blood mononuclear cells (PBMCs), obtained at new diagnosis, from a patient treated with antithyroid drugs. Receptors were obtained from a woman aged 40 to 65 with Graves disease.

The chain employs TRBV19 and TRBJ1-4; 7 bases are a match to TRBD1. V lost 5 bases, J lost 7 bases, and 10 bases stayed unmatched. Germline-derived CDR1 and CDR2 are LNHDA and SQIVND (reference sequence). This CDR3 comprises 15 residues. In DNA, the CDR3 is TGTGCCAGTAGTGCTTCGACAGGGAATGGTGAAAAACTGTTTTTT. Amino acid sequence: CASSASTGNGEKLFF.

Many counts were recorded for this clonotype. V and J are TRBV7-2 and TRBJ1-1, with D unresolved. The V gene lost 3 bases and the J gene lost 8 bases, with 7 bases spanning the gap. This CDR3 contains 11 residues. Germline V gives CDR1 SGHTA, CDR2 FQGNSA. The CDR3 region has the DNA TGTGCCAGCAGCTTGACGGTAGAAGCTTTCTTT. Protein sequence: CASSLTVEAFF.

This clonotype has at least ten counts. The chain links TRBV11-1 to TRBJ2-1; weak D call: TRBD2 (6 bases). The CDR3 is made up of 17 amino acids. Trimming shortened V by 3 bases and J by 1 base, and 16 bases separated the two germline ends. CDR1 SGHAT and CDR2 FQDESV come from the germline V gene (reference sequence). The CDR3 is CASSFLGAGISYNEQFF. CDR3 bases: TGTGCCAGCAGCTTCCTAGGTGCGGGGATTTCCTACAATGAGCAGTTCTTC.

This clonotype was counted a few times. V gene TRBV6-1 combines with J gene TRBJ1-2; D perhaps matches TRBD1 (6 bases). The length of the CDR3 is 11 residues. CDR1 is MNHNS and CDR2 is SASEGT in the germline V gene. V was cut by 8 bases and J by 5 bases, with 9 bases left in between. The CDR3 here is CASGGPYGYTF. DNA for the CDR3: TGTGCCAGCGGGGGCCCGTATGGCTACACCTTC.

This clonotype was detected many times. The rearrangement links TRBV7-9 to TRBJ2-7; 9 positions match TRBD1. This CDR3 has 14 residues. The germline CDR1 and CDR2 sequences are SEHNR and FQNEAQ (reference sequence). Trimming at V came to 5 bases and at J to 4 bases, leaving 6 bases not matched to a gene. The CDR3 sequence: CASSTWDREYEQYF. The DNA of the CDR3 is TGTGCCAGCAGCACCTGGGACAGGGAATACGAGCAGTACTTC.

This clonotype was picked up many times. CDR3 DNA sequence: TGTGCCAGCAGCTCCTTTGGGGGCTCCTACGAGCAGTACTTC. Its translation: CASSSFGGSYEQYF. The chain joins TRBV3-1 to TRBJ2-7; D may be TRBD1 or TRBD2 (5 bases each). V lost 5 bases, J lost 0 bases, and 11 bases lay in between. This CDR3 has 14 amino acids. Looked up from germline, CDR1 is LGHDT and CDR2 is YNNKEL (reference sequence).

This clonotype was observed a few times. This chain uses TRBV2 with TRBJ1-5; D is undetermined. The CDR3 is 12 amino acids. With 4 bases removed from V and 3 bases from J, the gap between germline ends came to 4 bases. CDR1 and CDR2 from the germline V gene are SNHLY and FYNNEI. CDR3 bases: TGTGCCAGCAGTGCGATCAATCAGCCCCAGCATTTT. This gives the protein CASSAINQPQHF.

Only a few counts were recorded for this clonotype. The V call is TRBV2, the J call TRBJ1-5; D is unresolved. Deletions cut 5 bases from V and 0 bases from J, with 11 bases between. Germline V gives CDR1 SNHLY, CDR2 FYNNEI. CDR3 length: 15 amino acids. The CDR3, as DNA: TGTGCCAGCAGTCAAGGAGTCAATAGCAATCAGCCCCAGCATTTT. Its protein is CASSQGVNSNQPQHF. Based on the CDR3 plus reference TRBV2 and TRBJ1-5, the full variable domain is EPEVTQTPSHQVTQMGQEVILRCVPISNHLYFYWYRQILGQKVEFLVSFYNNEISEKSEIFDDQFSVERPDGSNFTLKIRSTKLEDSAMYFCASSQGVNSNQPQHFGDGTRLSIL.

This clonotype has a count of ten or more. J is TRBJ2-7 and V is TRBV20-1; D is ambiguous. CDR1 is DFQATT, CDR2 SNEGSKA, per germline (reference sequence). Deletions cut 3 bases from V and 2 bases from J, with 8 bases between. CDR3 size: 12 residues. The CDR3 loop reads CSASREAYEQYF. Written as DNA, the CDR3 is TGCAGTGCTAGTAGAGAGGCCTACGAGCAGTACTTC.

The chain links TRBV5-5 to TRBJ1-3, with a weak D call TRBD1 (6 bases). Trimming removed 4 bases from V and 2 bases from J, with 16 bases in between. Germline values: CDR1 SGHKS, CDR2 YYEKEE (reference sequence). The length of the CDR3 is 16 residues. This CDR3 is CASSPEGVNAGNTIYF. DNA of the CDR3: TGTGCCAGCAGCCCCGAGGGGGTAAATGCTGGAAACACCATATATTTT.

The chain is built from TRBV5-6 and TRBJ2-7, with 8 bases lining up with TRBD2. Trimming took 0 bases from V and 6 from J; bases not matched to a gene: 8. The CDR3 spans 15 residues. Per germline, CDR1 SGHDT and CDR2 YYEEEE. The CDR3 nucleotides are TGTGCCAGCAGCTTGGTTCGGGAGGGTATTTTCGAGCAGTACTTC. Encoded protein: CASSLVREGIFEQYF.

V and J are TRBV12-5 and TRBJ1-5; TRBD1 is a possible D gene (5 bases). CDR3 length: 14 residues. V dropped 3 bases and J dropped 9 bases, with 15 bases sitting between them. Germline V gives CDR1 LGHNT, CDR2 FRNRAP. CDR3 residues: CASGFETSGGPQHF. In DNA, the CDR3 is TGTGCTAGTGGTTTTGAGACAAGTGGGGGGCCCCAGCATTTT.

This clonotype has only a few counts. J is TRBJ1-2 and V is TRBV19, with D possibly matching TRBD1 (5 bases). The V end lost 0 bases, the J end lost 2 bases, and 13 bases lay between the germline ends. The CDR3 runs 16 residues. Germline CDR1 reads LNHDA; CDR2 reads SQIVND (reference sequence). CDR3 sequence: CASSIDGHSGNYGYTF. The CDR3 nucleotides read TGTGCCAGTAGTATAGATGGACACTCCGGAAACTATGGCTACACCTTC.

This clonotype was counted ten times or more. The rearrangement links TRBV18 to TRBJ1-2; possible D gene TRBD1, 6 bases. V lost 3 bases and J 4 bases, leaving 9 bases between the germline ends. CDR1 and CDR2 (germline): KGHSH, LQKENI. The CDR3 covers 13 residues. The CDR3 nucleotides are TGTGCCAGCTCACCGACGGACAGCTATGGCTACACCTTC. Its translation is CASSPTDSYGYTF.

The table lists this clonotype with many counts. The chain carries TRBV7-2 and TRBJ1-6; D may be TRBD1 (5 bases). The germline CDR1 and CDR2 sequences are SGHTA and FQGNSA. This CDR3 is built from 15 residues. The ends were cut back, 1 base at V and 7 bases at J, with 11 bases in the middle. This CDR3 reads CASSLEWAGNSPLHF. DNA for the CDR3: TGTGCCAGCAGCTTAGAATGGGCAGGGAATTCACCCCTCCACTTT.

This clonotype was observed at least ten times. The chain joins TRBV5-6 to TRBJ2-3; D remains unclear. In germline, CDR1 is SGHDT, CDR2 YYEEEE. V gave up 1 base and J gave up 0 bases, with 3 bases separating them. The CDR3 has 13 residues. The chain's CDR3 is CASSLPSTDTQYF. CDR3 coding DNA: TGTGCCAGCAGCTTGCCCAGCACAGATACGCAGTATTTT.

This clonotype was detected only a few times. The CDR3 DNA sequence: TGTGCCAGTAGTAGGGGACCACCAAGAAACGAGCAGTACTTC. This encodes CASSRGPPRNEQYF. The genes are TRBV19 and TRBJ2-7; tentatively, D is TRBD1 or TRBD2 (5 bases each). This CDR3 contains 14 residues. Trimming took off 4 bases at V and 5 bases at J, with 15 bases between the two ends. Germline CDR1 LNHDA, CDR2 SQIVND (reference sequence).

This clonotype was seen at least ten times. The chain couples TRBV2 to TRBJ1-5; D is undetermined. The germline V gene has CDR1 SNHLY and CDR2 FYNNEI. The CDR3 runs 13 residues. V lost 8 bases and J lost 11, with 19 bases in between. CDR3 bases: TGTGCCAGCGCTCGGGAGTTACTATCAGCCCAGCATTTT. This gives the protein CASARELLSAQHF.

This clonotype came up many times. The chain uses TRBV2 and TRBJ1-2, with D perhaps matching TRBD1 (5 bases). The CDR3 has 13 residues. V shed 1 base and J shed 8 bases, with 11 bases lying between them. CDR1 is SNHLY, CDR2 FYNNEI, per germline. The CDR3 protein is CASSEVGGLGYTF. The CDR3 coding sequence is TGTGCCAGCAGTGAAGTTGGGGGTCTGGGCTACACCTTC. Together with reference TRBV2 and TRBJ1-2, the CDR3 gives the full variable domain: EPEVTQTPSHQVTQMGQEVILRCVPISNHLYFYWYRQILGQKVEFLVSFYNNEISEKSEIFDDQFSVERPDGSNFTLKIRSTKLEDSAMYFCASSEVGGLGYTFGSGTRLTVV.